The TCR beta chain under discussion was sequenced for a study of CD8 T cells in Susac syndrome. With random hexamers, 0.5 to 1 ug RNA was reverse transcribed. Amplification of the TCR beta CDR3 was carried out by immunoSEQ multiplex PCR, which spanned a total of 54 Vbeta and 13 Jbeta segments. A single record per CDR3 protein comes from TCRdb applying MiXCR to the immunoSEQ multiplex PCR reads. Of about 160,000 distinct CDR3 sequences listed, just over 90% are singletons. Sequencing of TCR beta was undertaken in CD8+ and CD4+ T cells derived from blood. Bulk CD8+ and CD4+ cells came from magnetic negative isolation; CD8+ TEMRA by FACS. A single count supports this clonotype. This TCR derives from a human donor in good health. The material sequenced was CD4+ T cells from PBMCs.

The CDR3, as DNA: TGTGCCAGTAGTTTTGGGACACCGAACACTGAAGCTTTCTTT. Translated: CASSFGTPNTEAFF. The genes are TRBV19 and TRBJ1-1; D is perhaps TRBD1 (6 bases). Trimming removed 5 bases from V and 1 base from J, with 11 bases in between. The CDR3 covers 14 residues. The germline V gene has CDR1 LNHDA and CDR2 SQIVND (reference sequence).